A selection of T cell receptor beta chains follows, all from one sample in a study of early T cells in non-severe SARS-CoV-2 infection. TCRdb used MiXCR to reprocess the 5' RACE reads, holding one entry per CDR3 protein. The repertoire includes roughly 80,000 distinct CDR3 sequences, 6% to 7% of them detected once, and less than 8% sits in the top ten. The specimen sequenced was whole blood. The receptor source for this set is an adult who was a healthcare worker with PCR-confirmed SARS-CoV-2 infection or an uninfected control (not recorded which). Both conserved end residues are part of each CDR3. D genes are given only for firm matches. Clone size is stated in some rows and not others, as once, few, many or a class when expanded.

v_call: TRBV6-5; j_call: TRBJ2-2; clone_size: few; d_call: .; cdr3_nt: TGTGCCAGCAGGCTACAGGGTTCCGCCGGGGAGCTGTTTTTT; cdr3_aa: CASRLQGSAGELFF
v_call: TRBV5-1; j_call: TRBJ2-1; clone_size: .; d_call: TRBD2; cdr3_nt: TGCGCCACCACTCCGGGACTAGCGGGACAATACAATGAGCAGTTCTTC; cdr3_aa: CATTPGLAGQYNEQFF
v_call: TRBV20-1; j_call: TRBJ1-5; clone_size: many; d_call: TRBD1; cdr3_nt: TGCAGTGCTACTTCGGGACAGGGATCCGACAATCAGCCCCAGCATTTT; cdr3_aa: CSATSGQGSDNQPQHF
v_call: TRBV7-9; j_call: TRBJ1-5; clone_size: many; d_call: .; cdr3_nt: TGTGCCAGCAGCTGGACAGACAATCAGCCCCAGCATTTT; cdr3_aa: CASSWTDNQPQHF
v_call: TRBV12-3/TRBV12-4; j_call: TRBJ1-3; clone_size: .; d_call: .; cdr3_nt: TGTGCCAGCAGTTTACAGGGTTTTATTGGAAACACCATATATTTT; cdr3_aa: CASSLQGFIGNTIYF
v_call: TRBV7-2; j_call: TRBJ2-2; clone_size: few; d_call: TRBD2; cdr3_nt: TGTGCCAGCAGCGCCCGCCTCGGAGCGGGGGGCCAGGGGGAGCTGTTTTTT; cdr3_aa: CASSARLGAGGQGELFF
v_call: TRBV11-1; j_call: TRBJ2-3; clone_size: .; d_call: .; cdr3_nt: TGTGCCAGCAGCCTAGGAGGGTTTGATCTGGATACGCAGTATTTT; cdr3_aa: CASSLGGFDLDTQYF
v_call: TRBV6-5; j_call: TRBJ2-7; clone_size: few; d_call: TRBD1; cdr3_nt: TGTGCCAGCAGGGGACAGCCGACCTACGAGCAGTACTTC; cdr3_aa: CASRGQPTYEQYF
v_call: TRBV7-6; j_call: TRBJ2-7; clone_size: many; d_call: TRBD1; cdr3_nt: TGTGCCAGCAGCTTAGGGGACAGTAGCTCCTACGAGCAGTACTTC; cdr3_aa: CASSLGDSSSYEQYF
v_call: TRBV20-1; j_call: TRBJ2-4; clone_size: many; d_call: TRBD1; cdr3_nt: TGCAGTGCTGTAATGGGACAGGGTAACGGCATTCAGTACTTC; cdr3_aa: CSAVMGQGNGIQYF
v_call: TRBV10-3; j_call: TRBJ1-1; clone_size: once; d_call: .; cdr3_nt: TGTGCCATCAGTGAGTCGACAGGGAACACTGAAGCTTTCTTT; cdr3_aa: CAISESTGNTEAFF
v_call: TRBV20-1; j_call: TRBJ2-1; clone_size: many; d_call: TRBD1; cdr3_nt: TGCAGTGCTAGAGAAGTACAGGGGGCGTACTACAATGAGCAGTTCTTC; cdr3_aa: CSAREVQGAYYNEQFF
v_call: TRBV10-1; j_call: TRBJ2-5; clone_size: .; d_call: TRBD1; cdr3_nt: TGCGCCAGCAGTCCAGGACAGGGAGAGACCCAGTACTTC; cdr3_aa: CASSPGQGETQYF
v_call: TRBV6-2/TRBV6-3; j_call: TRBJ2-5; clone_size: many; d_call: .; cdr3_nt: TGTGCCAGCACGGCAGTCCAAGAGACCCAGTACTTC; cdr3_aa: CASTAVQETQYF
v_call: TRBV11-2; j_call: TRBJ2-2; clone_size: .; d_call: .; cdr3_nt: TGTGCCAGCAGCTCCGGGTCCCGGTGGGACACCGGGGAGCTGTTTTTT; cdr3_aa: CASSSGSRWDTGELFF
v_call: TRBV3-1; j_call: TRBJ2-4; clone_size: many; d_call: TRBD2; cdr3_nt: TGTGCCAGCAGCCAAGTAAACTCGGGAGCGCGCGGGGGTTGGGCCAAAAACATTCAGTACTTC; cdr3_aa: CASSQVNSGARGGWAKNIQYF
v_call: TRBV5-1; j_call: TRBJ2-7; clone_size: many; d_call: .; cdr3_nt: TGCGCCAGCAGCTTGGTACAGGGCCACGAGCAGTACTTC; cdr3_aa: CASSLVQGHEQYF
v_call: TRBV5-1; j_call: TRBJ2-2; clone_size: few; d_call: .; cdr3_nt: TGCGCCAGCAGCTTGGACACCGCGAACACCGGGGAGCTGTTTTTT; cdr3_aa: CASSLDTANTGELFF
v_call: TRBV7-2; j_call: TRBJ1-6; clone_size: many; d_call: TRBD1; cdr3_nt: TGTGCCAGCAGCCCACCCCCCAGGGGGCATAATTCACCCCTCCACTTT; cdr3_aa: CASSPPPRGHNSPLHF
v_call: TRBV10-3; j_call: TRBJ1-1; clone_size: few; d_call: TRBD1; cdr3_nt: TGTGCCATCAGTGATCGGACAGGGGCTACTGAAGCTTTCTTT; cdr3_aa: CAISDRTGATEAFF
v_call: TRBV20-1; j_call: TRBJ1-4; clone_size: many; d_call: .; cdr3_nt: TGCAGTGCTAGAGATCAAAATGAAAAACTGTTTTTT; cdr3_aa: CSARDQNEKLFF
v_call: TRBV19; j_call: TRBJ2-7; clone_size: few; d_call: .; cdr3_nt: TGTGCCAGTAGTATGGGCACGGGCTGGGAGCAGTACTTC; cdr3_aa: CASSMGTGWEQYF
v_call: TRBV4-3; j_call: TRBJ2-7; clone_size: few; d_call: TRBD1; cdr3_nt: TGCGCCAGCAGCCAAGAAGTGCTAAGGGACAGAGCCTACGAGCAGTACTTC; cdr3_aa: CASSQEVLRDRAYEQYF
v_call: TRBV28; j_call: TRBJ1-6; clone_size: many; d_call: TRBD1; cdr3_nt: TGTGCCAGCGGGGTAATTCGACAGGGCAACTCACCCCTCCACTTT; cdr3_aa: CASGVIRQGNSPLHF
v_call: TRBV5-1; j_call: TRBJ1-1; clone_size: .; d_call: .; cdr3_nt: TGCGCCAGCAGCTTGGATGCCTTGAACACTGAAGCTTTCTTT; cdr3_aa: CASSLDALNTEAFF
v_call: TRBV20-1; j_call: TRBJ2-5; clone_size: .; d_call: TRBD2; cdr3_nt: TGCAGTGCTAGTCCTAGCGGGAGCTGGGAGGAGACCCAGTACTTC; cdr3_aa: CSASPSGSWEETQYF
v_call: TRBV13; j_call: TRBJ2-7; clone_size: .; d_call: .; cdr3_nt: TGTGCCAGCAGCTTGGGCGGGTCAGCCTACGAGCAGTACTTC; cdr3_aa: CASSLGGSAYEQYF
v_call: TRBV12-3/TRBV12-4; j_call: TRBJ1-6; clone_size: .; d_call: TRBD1; cdr3_nt: TGTGCCAGCACCAAGACAGGGGAATCACCCCTCCACTTT; cdr3_aa: CASTKTGESPLHF
v_call: TRBV20-1; j_call: TRBJ2-3; clone_size: few; d_call: TRBD1; cdr3_nt: TGCAGTGCTTGGACAGGGGGCACAGATACGCAGTATTTT; cdr3_aa: CSAWTGGTDTQYF
v_call: TRBV5-1; j_call: TRBJ2-7; clone_size: many; d_call: .; cdr3_nt: TGCGCCAGCAGCCGGGTACAGGCGCGATCCTACGAGCAGTACTTC; cdr3_aa: CASSRVQARSYEQYF
v_call: TRBV12-3/TRBV12-4; j_call: TRBJ2-3; clone_size: .; d_call: TRBD2; cdr3_nt: TGTGCCAGCAGTACCACTAGCGGAGCCACAGATACGCAGTATTTT; cdr3_aa: CASSTTSGATDTQYF
v_call: TRBV9; j_call: TRBJ2-6; clone_size: many; d_call: TRBD1; cdr3_nt: TGTGCCAGCAGCCCGTTCACAGGGGGCTCTGGGGCCAACGTCCTGACTTTC; cdr3_aa: CASSPFTGGSGANVLTF
v_call: TRBV7-6; j_call: TRBJ2-5; clone_size: many; d_call: .; cdr3_nt: TGTGCCAGCAGCGACCGACAGTTACAAGAGACCCAGTACTTC; cdr3_aa: CASSDRQLQETQYF
v_call: TRBV24-1; j_call: TRBJ1-5; clone_size: .; d_call: .; cdr3_nt: TGTGCCACCAGTGATTTAAAGGGGGGCCTCAATCAGCCCCAGCATTTT; cdr3_aa: CATSDLKGGLNQPQHF
v_call: TRBV7-2; j_call: TRBJ1-6; clone_size: .; d_call: .; cdr3_nt: TGTGCCAGCAGCTTAGTTTGGTCCTATAATTCACCCCTCCACTTT; cdr3_aa: CASSLVWSYNSPLHF
v_call: TRBV14; j_call: TRBJ2-3; clone_size: .; d_call: TRBD1; cdr3_nt: TGTGCCAGCAGCCAAGGCCCGGGACAGGGTCACCTTAGCACAGATACGCAGTATTTT; cdr3_aa: CASSQGPGQGHLSTDTQYF
v_call: TRBV6-1; j_call: TRBJ2-1; clone_size: .; d_call: TRBD2; cdr3_nt: TGTGCCAGCAGTGTGGGGGGGTATAGGAATGAGCAGTTCTTC; cdr3_aa: CASSVGGYRNEQFF
v_call: TRBV4-3; j_call: TRBJ2-5; clone_size: few; d_call: TRBD1; cdr3_nt: TGCGCCAGCAGCCAGGGACAGGGAAACCAAGAGACCCAGTACTTC; cdr3_aa: CASSQGQGNQETQYF
v_call: TRBV20-1; j_call: TRBJ2-7; clone_size: .; d_call: TRBD1; cdr3_nt: TGCAGTGCTAGAGTCCCGACAGGGAAGACCTACGAGCAGTACTTC; cdr3_aa: CSARVPTGKTYEQYF
v_call: TRBV28; j_call: TRBJ2-3; clone_size: .; d_call: .; cdr3_nt: TGTGCCAGCAGTGATTCAGGCGCCCACACAGATACGCAGTATTTT; cdr3_aa: CASSDSGAHTDTQYF
v_call: TRBV5-1; j_call: TRBJ1-2; clone_size: many; d_call: TRBD1; cdr3_nt: TGCGCCAGCACAAAGGGGACAGGGGGCGCTGGCTATGGCTACACCTTC; cdr3_aa: CASTKGTGGAGYGYTF
v_call: TRBV9; j_call: TRBJ2-2; clone_size: many; d_call: .; cdr3_nt: TGTGCCAGCAGCGTAGCTATCCCAGGGTCGAACACCGGGGAGCTGTTTTTT; cdr3_aa: CASSVAIPGSNTGELFF
v_call: TRBV6-6; j_call: TRBJ1-5; clone_size: many; d_call: TRBD1; cdr3_nt: TGTGCCAGCAGTTACGCAGGGACAGGGAATCAGCCCCAGCATTTT; cdr3_aa: CASSYAGTGNQPQHF
v_call: TRBV6-1; j_call: TRBJ1-5; clone_size: many; d_call: .; cdr3_nt: TGTGCCAGCGTAACAGCAAATAGCAATCAGCCCCAGCATTTT; cdr3_aa: CASVTANSNQPQHF
v_call: TRBV10-3; j_call: TRBJ1-5; clone_size: .; d_call: .; cdr3_nt: TGTGCCATCAGTGAGACAAAGTCAAATCAGCCCCAGCATTTT; cdr3_aa: CAISETKSNQPQHF
v_call: TRBV6-6; j_call: TRBJ2-2; clone_size: .; d_call: .; cdr3_nt: TGTGCCAGCAGTCCAGGACAAACCACCGGGGAGCTGTTTTTT; cdr3_aa: CASSPGQTTGELFF
v_call: TRBV7-8; j_call: TRBJ2-3; clone_size: many; d_call: TRBD2; cdr3_nt: TGTGCCAGCAGCTTTCTTCTGCGGGAGGCTAGCACAGATACGCAGTATTTT; cdr3_aa: CASSFLLREASTDTQYF
v_call: TRBV18; j_call: TRBJ2-7; clone_size: many; d_call: .; cdr3_nt: TGTGCCAGCAGCCCCTCGAGCTACGAGCAGTACTTC; cdr3_aa: CASSPSSYEQYF
v_call: TRBV5-1; j_call: TRBJ1-6; clone_size: few; d_call: .; cdr3_nt: TGCGCCAGCAGCCGTGGGGCTTTGGATAATTCACCCCTCCACTTT; cdr3_aa: CASSRGALDNSPLHF
v_call: TRBV7-2; j_call: TRBJ2-7; clone_size: many; d_call: .; cdr3_nt: TGTGCCAGCAGCCGAGGAGAAGGGTACGAGCAGTACTTC; cdr3_aa: CASSRGEGYEQYF
v_call: TRBV3-1; j_call: TRBJ2-4; clone_size: few; d_call: .; cdr3_nt: TGTGCCAGCAGCCAAGATGGCGCAAACATTCAGTACTTC; cdr3_aa: CASSQDGANIQYF
v_call: TRBV9; j_call: TRBJ2-3; clone_size: .; d_call: .; cdr3_nt: TGTGCCAGCAGCGTGGATCAGGGGTCGGGGGATACGCAGTATTTT; cdr3_aa: CASSVDQGSGDTQYF
v_call: TRBV7-9; j_call: TRBJ1-1; clone_size: many; d_call: .; cdr3_nt: TGTGCCAGCAGCTTAGCGGGGGGAGGCGAAGCTTTCTTT; cdr3_aa: CASSLAGGGEAFF
v_call: TRBV6-5; j_call: TRBJ1-2; clone_size: .; d_call: .; cdr3_nt: TGTGCCAGCAGGGACTTTGGAGCGAGGGGCTACACCTTC; cdr3_aa: CASRDFGARGYTF
v_call: TRBV6-2/TRBV6-3; j_call: TRBJ2-7; clone_size: .; d_call: TRBD1; cdr3_nt: TGTGCCAGCAGACAGGGGGTTACAGCCGAGCAGTACTTC; cdr3_aa: CASRQGVTAEQYF
v_call: TRBV28; j_call: TRBJ2-3; clone_size: many; d_call: TRBD1; cdr3_nt: TGTGCCAGCAGTTCGGGACAGGGGGCAGATACGCAGTATTTT; cdr3_aa: CASSSGQGADTQYF
v_call: TRBV12-5; j_call: TRBJ2-2; clone_size: few; d_call: .; cdr3_nt: TGTGCTAGTGGTTTGGTCGGGGTCACCGGGGAGCTGTTTTTT; cdr3_aa: CASGLVGVTGELFF